The T cell receptor beta chain under discussion was sequenced for a study of blood T cells in healthy people across ages. General study findings and limits: No conclusive comparison of naive versus antigen-experienced cells was possible with unsorted PBMCs. Among T cells, TCR beta diversity per million cells dropped roughly linearly as age rose.

Concerning this clonotype itself: Its antigen is still unknown.

A sample-barcoded 5' primer and a J-beta primer mix were used in a second PCR of roughly 6 to 11 cycles. A single record per CDR3 protein comes from TCRdb applying MiXCR to the 5' RACE reads. The sample records fewer than 1.5 million distinct CDR3 sequences, roughly 40% being singletons. Donors were healthy Caucasian individuals from Russia aged about 6 to 90. The sample, roughly 9.1 milliliters of peripheral blood, was drawn from each donor. The sequence was collected from a woman between 18 and 30 years old in good health. Material: blood.

The CDR3 reads CASSLNGGTEQYF. CDR3 coding DNA: TGTGCCAGCAGTTTGAACGGAGGAACTGAGCAGTACTTC. The V gene is TRBV12-3 or TRBV12-4, the J gene TRBJ2-5, with D perhaps matching TRBD2 (5 bases). Trimming pared 3 bases from V and 11 bases from J, leaving 16 bases between. The CDR3 is 13 residues long.